This is a list of T cell receptor beta chains from one sample in a study of T cell responses to AZD1222 COVID-19 vaccine. Profiling relied on immunoSEQ multiplex PCR, and the TCRdb table lists in-frame clones only, not all of them. This repertoire shows some 52,000 clones, 87% found once; its top ten account for roughly 3%. Here the sequenced sample was peripheral blood, taken 28 days after the second AZD1222 dose. Source of these receptors: an adult who received the AZD1222 COVID-19 vaccine. The CDR3 runs from the conserved cysteine through the conserved F or W. The order of the fields is J gene, V gene, CDR3 protein.

J: TRBJ1-3; V: TRBV9; CDR3: CASSVAGRLGSGNTIYF
J: TRBJ2-5; V: TRBV7-8; CDR3: CASSRRTRETQYF
J: TRBJ2-1; V: TRBV24-1; CDR3: CATSDPGLAGLDEQFF
J: TRBJ1-2; V: TRBV6-2/TRBV6-3; CDR3: CASSYSLINYGYTF
J: TRBJ2-1; V: TRBV29-1; CDR3: CSVYRSGSSYNEQFF
J: TRBJ2-7; V: TRBV29-1; CDR3: CSVDGLAGVSEQYF
J: TRBJ1-1; V: TRBV6-5; CDR3: CASTTGGGTEAFF
J: TRBJ2-7; V: TRBV5-1; CDR3: CATLGGMRSYEQYF
J: TRBJ1-1; V: TRBV28; CDR3: CASSQTTEAFF
J: TRBJ1-1; V: TRBV5-1; CDR3: CASSPRGGGVNTEAFF
J: TRBJ2-6; V: TRBV10-3; CDR3: CAISQGSPGANVLTF
J: TRBJ2-7; V: TRBV7-9; CDR3: CASSLDNYEQYF